These 20 T cell receptor beta chains were all obtained from the same sample, sequenced in a study of T cell responses to AZD1222 COVID-19 vaccine. Measured with immunoSEQ multiplex PCR; TCRdb has only the in-frame clones, and not every one. There are some 30,000 clones in the sample; 65% to 90% occur only once, and 6.8% lies in the top ten. Sample: peripheral blood, taken on day 0 of AZD1222 vaccination. These receptor sequences come from an adult in good health.

This clone turned up a few times. This chain joins TRBV27 and TRBJ1-1; D perhaps matches TRBD1 (6 bases). Germline CDR1 is MNHEY and CDR2 is SMNVEV (reference sequence). The CDR3 covers 16 residues. The V gene lost 5 bases and the J gene lost 1 base, with 17 bases spanning the gap. Here the CDR3 reads CASSPADSGSNTEAFF. In DNA, the CDR3 is TGTGCCAGCAGTCCTGCGGACAGCGGATCGAACACTGAAGCTTTCTTT.

This chain connects TRBV2 to TRBJ1-1; no clear D gene. CDR3 length equals 14 residues. Germline CDR1 reads SNHLY; CDR2 reads FYNNEI. With 4 bases removed from V and 4 bases from J, the gap between germline ends came to 13 bases. The CDR3 bases are TGTGCCAGCAGTGGGGGTGGGGAGCCCACTGAAGCTTTCTTT. This gives the protein CASSGGGEPTEAFF.

The V gene is TRBV20-1, the J gene TRBJ2-1; D ambiguous. The CDR3 totals 15 residues. V shed 3 bases and J shed 0 bases, with 12 bases lying between them. The V gene's germline CDR1 is DFQATT and CDR2 SNEGSKA (reference sequence). CDR3 bases: TGCAGTGCTAGTCCGACCGTGAGCTCCTACAATGAGCAGTTCTTC. This translates into CSASPTVSSYNEQFF.

This clone was observed a few times. V gene TRBV29-1 combines with J gene TRBJ2-1; D gene ambiguous. Germline lookup yields CDR1 SQVTM and CDR2 ANQGSEA. The CDR3 is 11 amino acids. The V end was cut by 5 bases, the J end by 7 bases, with 9 bases between. CDR3 residues: CSVRPRNEQFF. CDR3 bases: TGCAGCGTTCGGCCGAGGAATGAGCAGTTCTTC.

V and J are TRBV28 and TRBJ2-3; D not certain. Germline CDR1 MDHEN, CDR2 SYDVKM. This CDR3 is built from 11 residues. V was clipped by 7 bases and J by 5 bases, with 7 bases between them. CDR3 DNA sequence: TGTGCCAGCACGAGCGTAGATACGCAGTATTTT. It codes for CASTSVDTQYF.

The rearrangement uses TRBV10-2 and TRBJ2-1; 7 bases are shared with TRBD2. The junction had 7 bases not matched to a gene; V was cut back by 8 bases and J by 0 bases. The CDR3 is made up of 15 amino acids. Germline CDR1 WSHSY, CDR2 SAAADI. The CDR3, as DNA: TGCGCCAGCGGCGGGGGAACGAGCTCCTACAATGAGCAGTTCTTC. Its protein is CASGGGTSSYNEQFF.

The rearrangement links TRBV12-3 or TRBV12-4 to TRBJ1-1; perhaps TRBD1 as D (5 bases). This CDR3 is built from 13 residues. With 6 bases removed from V and 4 bases from J, the gap between germline ends came to 12 bases. CDR3 bases: TGTGCCAGCAGAAGGGGTGAGGCCACTGAAGCTTTCTTT. The encoded protein is CASRRGEATEAFF.

The genes are TRBV19 and TRBJ1-4, with D perhaps matching TRBD1 (5 bases). Trimming removed 4 bases from V and 6 bases from J, with 9 bases in between. The CDR3 sequence is 13 residues long. CDR1 LNHDA and CDR2 SQIVND come from the germline V gene (reference sequence). The CDR3 sequence: CASSRQGDEKLFF. The DNA of the CDR3 is TGTGCCAGTAGTAGGCAGGGAGATGAAAAACTGTTTTTT. Drawing the rest from reference TRBV19 and TRBJ1-4, the complete variable domain is DGGITQSPKYLFRKEGQNVTLSCEQNLNHDAMYWYRQDPGQGLRLIYYSQIVNDFQKGDIAEGYSVSREKKESFPLTVTSAQKNPTAFYLCASSRQGDEKLFFGSGTQLSVL.

The chain joins TRBV19 to TRBJ1-6; 7 bases fit TRBD1. The CDR3 is 14 amino acids. Germline CDR1 and CDR2: LNHDA and SQIVND (reference sequence). V shed 4 bases, J shed 4 bases, and the junction held 1 base outside the gene matches. The CDR3 protein is CASSTTGYNSPLHF. In nucleotides, the CDR3 is TGTGCCAGTAGTACGACAGGGTATAATTCACCCCTCCACTTT.

This rearrangement joins TRBV7-8 to TRBJ1-2; a weak D match, TRBD1 (6 bases). Per germline, CDR1 SGHVS and CDR2 FQNEAQ. This CDR3 contains 14 residues. Trimming removed 5 bases at V and 3 bases at J, with 13 bases between. The CDR3 coding sequence is TGTGCCAGCAGCCCACGGCCAGGGGACTATGGCTACACCTTC. It translates to CASSPRPGDYGYTF.

This rearrangement joins TRBV28 to TRBJ1-4; 10 bases are shared with TRBD1. Trimming removed 2 bases from V and 8 bases from J; junction bases left unmatched: 5. The CDR3 runs 15 residues. CDR1 and CDR2 from the germline V gene are MDHEN and SYDVKM. Here the CDR3 DNA reads TGTGCCAGCAGTTTAGCGACAGGGGGCTTCGAAAAACTGTTTTTT. It is translated as CASSLATGGFEKLFF.

This sequence joins TRBV28 and TRBJ2-5; the match to TRBD2 covers 15 bases. Looked up from germline, CDR1 is MDHEN and CDR2 is SYDVKM. This CDR3 has 21 residues. Germline trimming cut 3 bases from V and 5 bases from J; bases unmatched to any gene: 19. The CDR3 protein is CASSLFGDGGTSGGLGETQYF. CDR3 nucleotides: TGTGCCAGCAGTTTGTTCGGAGATGGTGGGACTAGCGGGGGGCTCGGGGAGACCCAGTACTTC.

This chain links TRBV10-3 with TRBJ2-3; 13 nucleotides agree with TRBD2. Germline V gene sequence: CDR1 ENHRY, CDR2 SYGVKD. The V segment lost 3 bases and the J segment 6 bases; nucleotides outside the gene matches: 9. This CDR3 has 17 residues. The CDR3 loop is CAISETPGLAGRDTQYF. For the CDR3, the DNA is TGTGCCATCAGTGAAACCCCGGGACTAGCGGGGAGGGATACGCAGTATTTT.

The chain links TRBV7-2 to TRBJ2-5; 8 nucleotides match TRBD2. The CDR3 runs 14 residues. The V segment lost 5 bases and the J segment 2 bases; nucleotides outside the gene matches: 4. The germline V gene has CDR1 SGHTA and CDR2 FQGNSA. The CDR3: CASSPGLAQETQYF. CDR3 nucleotides: TGTGCCAGCAGCCCAGGACTAGCACAAGAGACCCAGTACTTC.

The CDR3 sequence is CASSPRAGTGELFF. CDR3 coding DNA: TGCGCCAGCAGCCCCCGGGCTGGCACCGGGGAGCTGTTTTTT. The genes are TRBV5-1 and TRBJ2-2; D ambiguous. The CDR3 totals 14 residues. Looked up from germline, CDR1 is SGHRS and CDR2 is YFSETQ. Between the trimmed V and J ends, which lost 4 bases and 4 bases, there was a span of 11 bases.

The rearrangement links TRBV7-2 to TRBJ2-3; 12 nucleotides line up with TRBD2. V lost 2 bases, J lost 11 bases, and 11 bases stayed unmatched. The CDR3 sequence is 16 residues long. The germline gives CDR1 SGHTA, CDR2 FQGNSA. In DNA form, the CDR3 reads TGTGCCAGCAGCTTAACTAGCGGGGGGCGCGGACAGTGGCAGTATTTT. This codes for CASSLTSGGRGQWQYF.

The chain couples TRBV5-1 to TRBJ2-5; D possibly corresponds to TRBD1 (7 bases). CDR3 length equals 15 residues. V lost 3 bases and J lost 2, with 14 bases in between. Looked up from germline, CDR1 is SGHRS and CDR2 is YFSETQ. CDR3 protein: CASSYRQGLQETQYF. In DNA form, the CDR3 reads TGCGCCAGCAGCTACCGACAGGGACTGCAAGAGACCCAGTACTTC.

This chain connects TRBV21-1 to TRBJ2-7; TRBD2, as called in the table, went unchecked against the DNA. TRBV21-1 is a documented pseudogene. The CDR3 runs 16 residues. CDR3 protein: CASSKDPCGIFYEQYF. The CDR3 DNA reads TGTGCCAGCAGCAAAGACCCCTGCGGTATCTTCTACGAGCAGTACTTC.

The chain has TRBV10-1 and TRBJ2-7; D is perhaps TRBD1 (6 bases). The CDR3 has 15 amino acids. Germline V gene data show CDR1 as WNHNN and CDR2 as SYGVQD (reference sequence). V lost 8 bases and J 2 bases, leaving 19 bases between the germline ends. The CDR3 region has the DNA TGCGCCAGCGTAACTGAGAGGGGGTCCCCCTACGAGCAGTACTTC. Amino acid sequence: CASVTERGSPYEQYF.

The rearrangement links TRBV10-3 to TRBJ1-3; maybe TRBD1 (6 bases). The V end was cut by 6 bases, the J end by 7 bases, with 13 bases between. The CDR3 consists of 13 residues. Germline values: CDR1 ENHRY, CDR2 SYGVKD. This chain's CDR3 is CAIRDSSSNTIYF. As DNA, the CDR3 is TGTGCCATCAGGGACAGTTCGTCGAACACCATATATTTT.